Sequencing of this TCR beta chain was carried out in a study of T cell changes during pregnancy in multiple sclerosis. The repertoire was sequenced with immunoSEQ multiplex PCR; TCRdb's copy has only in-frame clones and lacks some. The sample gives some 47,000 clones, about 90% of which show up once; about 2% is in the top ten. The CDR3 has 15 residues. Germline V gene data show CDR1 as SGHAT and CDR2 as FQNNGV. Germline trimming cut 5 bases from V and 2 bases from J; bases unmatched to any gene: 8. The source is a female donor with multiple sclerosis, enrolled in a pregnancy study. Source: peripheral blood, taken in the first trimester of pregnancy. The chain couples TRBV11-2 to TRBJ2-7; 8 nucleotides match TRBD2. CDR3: CASSREGRGAYEQYF. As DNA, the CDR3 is TGTGCCAGCAGCCGTGAGGGGCGGGGGGCCTACGAGCAGTACTTC.